One sample yielded the 25 T cell receptor beta chains listed below, sequenced in a study of cytomegalovirus exposure and HLA in healthy donors. A multiplex PCR was run with 60 Vbeta primers and 13 Jbeta primers. Data came from immunoSEQ multiplex PCR; TCRdb stores just in-frame clones and leaves some out. This repertoire includes approximately 150,000 clones. Input material: PBMCs. The receptors stem from a male donor in good health and CMV-seronegative.

The rearrangement joins TRBV7-3 to TRBJ1-5; 12 nucleotides agree with TRBD1. With V trimmed by 5 bases and J by 2 bases, 7 bases remained unmatched. The CDR3 totals 17 residues. CDR1 is SGHTA and CDR2 is FQGTGA in the germline V gene. The CDR3 is CASSTGTGGEGNQPQHF. The DNA for the CDR3 is TGTGCCAGCAGCACCGGGACAGGGGGCGAGGGCAATCAGCCCCAGCATTTT.

The chain combines TRBV29-1 with TRBJ2-3; the D gene is possibly TRBD1 (6 bases). The CDR3 runs to 13 residues. Germline V gene sequence: CDR1 SQVTM, CDR2 ANQGSEA. V lost 7 bases and J 6 bases, leaving 17 bases between the germline ends. CDR3 amino acids: CSGAHRVLDTQYF. Here the CDR3 DNA reads TGCAGCGGCGCACACAGGGTCCTCGATACGCAGTATTTT.

CDR3: CASSLELAAEAFF. The CDR3 region has the DNA TGTGCCAGCAGCTTAGAATTGGCCGCTGAAGCTTTCTTT. V usage is TRBV7-2 and J usage is TRBJ1-1, with unresolved D. The CDR3 has 13 amino acids. V lost 1 base, J lost 6 bases, and 9 bases lay in between. The germline CDR1 and CDR2 sequences are SGHTA and FQGNSA.

The rearrangement joins TRBV4-3 to TRBJ2-2; weak D call: TRBD1 (6 bases). V was cut by 1 base and J by 6 bases, with 12 bases left in between. CDR1 is LGHNA and CDR2 is YSLEER in the germline V gene. The CDR3 is 15 amino acids. CDR3 sequence: CASSQARRTAGELFF. DNA of the CDR3: TGCGCCAGCAGCCAAGCAAGGAGGACAGCCGGGGAGCTGTTTTTT.

The rearrangement links TRBV4-3 to TRBJ2-2, with D tentatively TRBD1 (6 bases). V was trimmed by 2 bases and J by 4 bases, leaving 11 bases between them. CDR3 size: 15 residues. Germline loops: CDR1 LGHNA, CDR2 YSLEER. The CDR3 DNA reads as TGCGCCAGCAGCCAATACAGGGTGGTCACCGGGGAGCTGTTTTTT. Its protein is CASSQYRVVTGELFF.

The rearrangement joins TRBV9 to TRBJ1-4; TRBD1 matches at 10 bases. The CDR3 is made up of 13 amino acids. Germline-derived CDR1 and CDR2 are SGDLS and YYNGEE. V gave up 5 bases and J gave up 5 bases; unmatched junction bases: 0. CDR3 protein: CASRGQGNEKLFF. In DNA form, the CDR3 reads TGTGCCAGCAGGGGACAGGGGAATGAAAAACTGTTTTTT.

This chain joins TRBV11-3 and TRBJ1-1; D remains ambiguous. V shed 5 bases and J shed 0 bases, with 7 bases lying between them. Germline lookup yields CDR1 SGHNT and CDR2 YENEEA. There are 13 residues in the CDR3. For the CDR3, the DNA is TGTGCCAGCAGCACAGATATGAACACTGAAGCTTTCTTT. It specifies CASSTDMNTEAFF.

The gene calls are TRBV5-6 and TRBJ2-1; TRBD2 agrees at 12 bases. The germline V gene has CDR1 SGHDT and CDR2 YYEEEE. The trim removed 2 bases at V and 7 bases at J, leaving 4 bases unmatched. The CDR3 consists of 15 residues. In nucleotides, the CDR3 is TGTGCCAGCAGCTTACTAGCGGGAGGTCGAAATGAGCAGTTCTTC. The encoded protein is CASSLLAGGRNEQFF.

The V gene is TRBV4-2, the J gene TRBJ2-7; tentatively, D is TRBD1 (6 bases). Trimming left V 4 bases short and J 3 bases short, with 13 bases between. Germline V gene sequence: CDR1 LGHNA, CDR2 YNFKEQ. The CDR3 consists of 14 residues. The CDR3 protein is CASSPGQVVYEQYF. In DNA, the CDR3 is TGTGCCAGCAGCCCGGGACAAGTAGTCTACGAGCAGTACTTC.

This chain connects TRBV29-1 to TRBJ2-7; D is possibly TRBD1 (5 bases). The CDR3 extends over 13 amino acids. The germline gives CDR1 SQVTM, CDR2 ANQGSEA. V gave up 4 bases and J gave up 0 bases, with 10 bases separating them. The CDR3 DNA reads as TGCAGCGTTGGGCAGGGCGGCTCCTACGAGCAGTACTTC. Its translation: CSVGQGGSYEQYF.

The rearrangement links TRBV14 to TRBJ1-4; D possibly corresponds to TRBD1 (6 bases). The CDR3 covers 16 residues. The V and J ends lost 4 bases and 2 bases respectively, with 14 bases between them. CDR1 SGHDN and CDR2 FVKESK come from the germline V gene. CDR3 protein: CASSPGTGTTNEKLFF. The CDR3 DNA reads TGTGCCAGCAGCCCGGGTACAGGGACGACTAATGAAAAACTGTTTTTT.

This chain joins TRBV4-3 and TRBJ1-2; tentative D call: TRBD1 (5 bases). The V gene lost 2 bases and the J gene lost 2 bases, with 9 bases spanning the gap. This CDR3 region has 14 residues. Germline V gene sequence: CDR1 LGHNA, CDR2 YSLEER. CDR3 protein: CASSQQGSNYGYTF. CDR3 sequence (DNA): TGCGCCAGCAGCCAACAGGGTTCAAACTATGGCTACACCTTC.

This rearrangement joins TRBV29-1 to TRBJ2-1, with D possibly being TRBD2 (6 bases). Germline V gives CDR1 SQVTM, CDR2 ANQGSEA. The length of the CDR3 is 13 residues. Trimming pared 7 bases from V and 8 bases from J, leaving 18 bases between. The CDR3 here is CSAGGTQGYEQFF. For the CDR3, the DNA is TGCAGCGCTGGGGGGACCCAAGGATATGAGCAGTTCTTC.

The CDR3 is CASSDKTGSAYEQYF. The CDR3 nucleotides are TGCGCCAGCAGCGATAAAACAGGGTCCGCCTACGAGCAGTACTTC. The chain couples TRBV5-1 to TRBJ2-7; perhaps TRBD1 as D (6 bases). The CDR3 extends over 15 amino acids. Trimming removed 4 bases at V and 2 bases at J, with 16 bases between. Germline values: CDR1 SGHRS, CDR2 YFSETQ.

The chain employs TRBV18 and TRBJ1-1; a weak D match, TRBD1 (5 bases). From germline, CDR1 is KGHSH and CDR2 LQKENI. This CDR3 comprises 13 residues. Trimming took off 4 bases at V and 2 bases at J, with 8 bases between the two ends. This chain's CDR3 is CASSRQKNTEAFF. CDR3 DNA sequence: TGTGCCAGCTCACGACAGAAAAACACTGAAGCTTTCTTT.

J is TRBJ2-2 and V is TRBV4-3; a weak D match, TRBD1 (6 bases). Germline CDR1 and CDR2: LGHNA and YSLEER. The ends were cut back, 1 base at V and 4 bases at J, with 10 bases in the middle. The CDR3 contains 15 residues. CDR3: CASSQGDRFTGELFF. The DNA for the CDR3 is TGCGCCAGCAGCCAAGGAGACAGGTTCACCGGGGAGCTGTTTTTT.

The rearrangement joins TRBV2 to TRBJ2-5; no firm D call. This CDR3 spans 15 amino acids. The V and J ends lost 4 bases and 0 bases respectively, with 12 bases between them. Germline V lookup: CDR1 SNHLY, CDR2 FYNNEI. DNA of the CDR3: TGTGCCAGCAGTGGAACAGCCCTGTACCAAGAGACCCAGTACTTC. This encodes CASSGTALYQETQYF.

V is TRBV5-1 and J is TRBJ2-2, with 7 nucleotides matching TRBD2. The CDR3 has 15 residues. V trimming: 0 bases; J trimming: 6 bases; junction bases outside the gene matches: 5. CDR1 SGHRS and CDR2 YFSETQ come from the germline V gene. The DNA for the CDR3 is TGCGCCAGCAGCTTGGGTAGCGGGTTTGCCGGGGAGCTGTTTTTT. Amino acid sequence: CASSLGSGFAGELFF.

The chain employs TRBV19 and TRBJ1-1; tentatively, D is TRBD1 (5 bases). The V gene's germline CDR1 is LNHDA and CDR2 SQIVND (reference sequence). V was trimmed by 5 bases and J by 1 base, leaving 14 bases between them. This CDR3 region has 15 residues. As DNA, the CDR3 is TGTGCCAGTAGTCCCGCCCCGACAGCGAACACTGAAGCTTTCTTT. This translates into CASSPAPTANTEAFF.

J is TRBJ2-3 and V is TRBV14; tentatively, D is TRBD1 (5 bases). The CDR3 is 17 amino acids. Trimming shortened V by 2 bases and J by 0 bases, and 15 bases separated the two germline ends. Germline CDR1 reads SGHDN; CDR2 reads FVKESK. The CDR3 nucleotides are TGTGCCAGCAGCCAAACCCCCCCAGGGCGGAGCACAGATACGCAGTATTTT. Translating gives CASSQTPPGRSTDTQYF.

Here the CDR3 DNA reads TGTGCCTGGGCAGAGAGTTTCCAGGGGGGAGGCAATCAGCCCCAGCATTTT. Translation: CAWAESFQGGGNQPQHF. The chain carries TRBV30 and TRBJ1-5, with 7 bases matching TRBD1. The CDR3 covers 17 residues. Germline loops: CDR1 GTSNPN, CDR2 SVGIG (reference sequence). V trimming: 5 bases; J trimming: 2 bases; junction bases outside the gene matches: 15.

The rearrangement links TRBV4-2 to TRBJ2-3; 8 nucleotides align to TRBD2. Germline CDR1 LGHNA, CDR2 YNFKEQ. The CDR3 is 15 residues long. The J segment lost 2 bases and the V segment lost 1 base, leaving 2 bases of the junction unmatched. The CDR3 here is CASSQGGGYTDTQYF. CDR3 DNA: TGTGCCAGCAGCCAAGGCGGGGGGTACACAGATACGCAGTATTTT.

The chain couples TRBV19 to TRBJ1-2, with 8 bases that match TRBD1. Trimming at V came to 5 bases and at J to 4 bases, leaving 12 bases not matched to a gene. The CDR3 has 16 residues. From germline, CDR1 is LNHDA and CDR2 SQIVND (reference sequence). CDR3 protein: CASSPPLDRVSYGYTF. For the CDR3, the DNA is TGTGCCAGTAGTCCTCCACTGGACAGGGTCAGCTATGGCTACACCTTC.

The chain is built from TRBV29-1 and TRBJ2-3; 7 bases are shared with TRBD1. The trim removed 6 bases at V and 2 bases at J, leaving 5 bases unmatched. CDR1 and CDR2 (germline): SQVTM, ANQGSEA. The CDR3 loop spans 13 amino acids. The CDR3 DNA reads as TGCAGCGTCTGGGACAGCTACACAGATACGCAGTATTTT. Translation: CSVWDSYTDTQYF.

The CDR3 protein is CAWSTPGQGTYTEAFF. CDR3 nucleotides: TGTGCCTGGAGTACCCCGGGACAGGGGACGTACACTGAAGCTTTCTTT. V and J are TRBV30 and TRBJ1-1; 10 nucleotides line up with TRBD1. After removal of 2 bases from V and 3 bases from J, the junction contained 9 bases not matched to a gene. Germline CDR1 GTSNPN, CDR2 SVGIG (reference sequence). This CDR3 has 16 amino acids. Full variable domain (outside the CDR3, taken from reference TRBV30 and TRBJ1-1): SQTIHQWPATLVQPVGSPLSLECTVEGTSNPNLYWYRQAAGRGLQLLFYSVGIGQISSEVPQNLSASRPQDRQFILSSKKLLLSDSGFYLCAWSTPGQGTYTEAFFGQGTRLTVV.